The entry below gives a single T cell receptor beta chain sequence along with its context. Germline V lookup: CDR1 LGHDT, CDR2 YNNKEL (reference sequence). With 3 bases clipped from V and 4 bases from J, the junction kept 5 bases outside the gene matches. CDR3 length: 15 residues. The data stem from a study of blood T cell repertoires in COVID-19. Clones were read by immunoSEQ multiplex PCR, and TCRdb kept only the in-frame ones, dropping some. The sample includes fewer than 300,000 clones, under 95% of them seen just once. The sequencing input was PBMCs or T cells enriched from blood (not recorded which). J is TRBJ1-2 and V is TRBV3-1 (or the pseudogene TRBV3-2), with TRBD1 matching over 10 bases. The origin of this receptor is a woman aged 40 to 50 with acute COVID-19. The CDR3 protein is CASSQADRGIYGYTF. The CDR3 DNA reads as TGTGCCAGCAGCCAGGCGGACAGGGGGATCTATGGCTACACCTTC.